This T cell receptor beta chain stems from a study of cytomegalovirus exposure and HLA in healthy donors (dated by TCRdb to 2016 to 2017). About the investigation overall: According to an earlier analysis of several hundred of the donors, some 180 million T cells yielded approximately 120 million unique TCR beta sequences and 276 Gb of sequence data. On average, 235,054 unique TCR beta nucleotide sequences were sequenced per donor among about 400 genotyped donors of the cohort, with 15% to 20% of those sequences being non-productive. To study patterns of TCR occurrence, a later analysis re-analyzed previously published TCR beta repertoires from around 670 donors and added high-resolution HLA genotyping. To decide whether each TCR beta V gene segment behaved as functional or pseudogenic, an earlier analysis of approximately 590 of the donors relied on high-throughput TCR beta sequencing. Typing coverage differed by locus: A, B, C, DRB1 and DQB1 were typed in roughly 629-640 donors, DQA1 in about 500, DPA1 in around 610, and DPB1 in 472. Donor age, sex, ethnicity and CMV serostatus were compiled together with the repertoire data. Four or five DR-DQ haplotypes were handled as single units for association and clustering because linkage in the cohort was strong. All discovery cohort repertoires had been generated on a single sequencing platform. The study aimed to test whether cataloging public T cell receptors could reveal signatures of past pathogen exposure. In the later analysis, no new phenotypic data were used to find candidate immune exposures; instead, reliance was placed on TCR beta sequences and their occurrence across donors. Among the roughly 430 genotyped donors, roughly 80% belonged to the genetic ancestry cluster associated with self-reported Caucasian donors. About 300 gigabases of sequencing data and roughly 80 million unique TCR sequences made up an early release that covered roughly 670 HLA-typed donors. Using immunosequencing, the study profiled T cell repertoires from 500 to 800 subjects and related those repertoires to cytomegalovirus serostatus. Genome-wide SNP genotypes for about 55% of the roughly 670 donors were used in a later genetic analysis, which treated that subset as a discovery cohort. Both class I and class II loci were covered by HLA typing, at four-digit resolution. To predict cytomegalovirus infection status, the study combined high-throughput TCR immunosequencing, statistical association of individual TCRs with disease status, and machine learning. A separate validation cohort of roughly 110 different subjects was used in addition to the 666-subject first cohort. General findings and caveats noted by the study authors: Cytomegalovirus status was reported to be diagnosed by the classifier with high specificity and sensitivity in both the original and validation cohorts. When HLA alleles, especially DR and DQ, strongly co-occurred, attributing TCR associations to individual alleles was difficult. The earlier analysis of fewer than 750 of the donors excluded roughly 17 rarely observed V segments, including chromosome 9 orphons, because counts were too low. At a false discovery rate of 0.05, a later analysis linked some 17,000 TCR beta sequences to specific HLA alleles. Linkage disequilibrium might explain the correlated functional status among segregating V segments, but an unknown experimental factor could not be excluded. Because HLA typing was unavailable for some donors at each locus, only the typed subset was used in association tests. For the cohort, immune exposure information was limited to CMV serostatus. The presence/absence analyses assumed that sequencing depth was roughly uniform across donors, and that assumption may not be true. In the study, approximately 150 TCR beta chains were listed as associated with cytomegalovirus. Compared with the roughly 600-donor mean, donors in an Asian-associated ancestry cluster had fewer N-insertions in productive TCRs, according to a later genetic analysis. The authors suggested that the approach could potentially be generalized to other disease states and immunological phenotypes. A group of highly shared sequence variants was considered likely to be a technical artifact of the sequencing pipeline. A further reported finding was that TCR beta sequences accurately predicted the HLA-A and HLA-B alleles for most subjects in the first cohort. Compared with equally common non-associated chains, HLA-associated TCR beta chains in a later analysis were more clonally expanded and had lower generation probabilities. In an earlier analysis of several hundred of the donors, most TCR beta V segments were observed in productive rearrangements about 90% or about 30% of the time, broadly matching IMGT annotations. In this cohort, only TCR beta chains were sequenced, and detectable features were limited by the absence of alpha or paired-chain data. A later analysis found that TCR association rates varied across HLA loci, with DRB1 alleles showing the most associated TCRs and HLA-C alleles the fewest. Three of the identified cytomegalovirus-associated TCR beta chains were confirmed in vitro to be specific for cytomegalovirus antigens. A later analysis found that most CMV-associated TCR beta chains appeared HLA-restricted, with HLA associations seemingly driven largely by CMV exposure. While some public TCRs were present in many individuals, most TCR sequences turned up only very rarely across donors. The 87-base-pair reads could not distinguish some IMGT-functional V segments, including TRBV6-2 and TRBV6-3, so those segments were excluded. A later analysis reported that several top co-occurrence clusters appeared linked to parvovirus B19, influenza, CMV and Epstein-Barr virus. A later genetic analysis associated a missense DCLRE1C variant with V-gene and J-gene trimming of TCR beta chains, and an independent cohort replicated the association.

The library came from the immunoSEQ multiplex PCR assay. For the multiplex PCR, a mixture combining 60 forward primers for TCR Vbeta segments and 13 reverse primers for TCR Jbeta segments was used. Amplification of the CDR3 region of rearranged TCR beta genes was performed with a multiplex PCR assay on genomic DNA. On the Illumina HiSeq System, the amplified TCR beta libraries were sequenced as 87-base-pair reads. In the paper's pipeline: A later analysis tallied about 77 million unique TCR beta chains across the 640 or so repertoires, and about 10 million of those chains were shared by two or more donors. Raw reads were error-corrected and collapsed into unique sequences by a nearest-neighbor algorithm in which closely related sequences were merged to remove PCR and sequencing errors. V, D and J gene segments were assigned by aligning CDR3 sequences to IMGT reference sequences. For a sequence to be retained, a match of at least six nucleotides was required to both a V gene segment and a J gene segment. Rearrangements were called productive when the CDR3 lacked stop codons and stayed in frame with V and J; all others were non-productive. Following IMGT convention, CDR3 was defined as the stretch from the second conserved V-encoded cysteine up to the conserved J-encoded phenylalanine. The earlier analysis of some 580 of the donors excluded any sequence lacking an unambiguous match to a single V gene segment. In an earlier analysis of some 590 of the donors, V segments were called functional above 56.7% productive rearrangements and were called segregating when the between-donor standard deviation exceeded 5%. To diagnose cytomegalovirus status from the catalog of TCR beta chain sequences, a statistical classification framework was built. V and J gene assignment, in a later analysis, came from comparing TCR nucleotide sequences with IMGT/GENE-DB human TR gene sequences. The TCRdist pipeline was used in a later analysis to assign CDR3 sequences and most-parsimonious VDJ recombination scenarios. In a later analysis, each TCR beta chain was defined by its CDR3 amino acid sequence together with its V-gene family, and reads lacking a unique V-gene family were excluded. In a later analysis, 450 to 600 highly shared, low-generation-probability nucleotide sequences were removed to address suspected cross-contamination and a sequencing artifact. In a later analysis, a clonal expansion index for each public chain was calculated from normalized within-repertoire ranks of inferred template counts. A later analysis computed generation probabilities with a VDJ recombination model fitted to out-of-frame rearrangements, and checked the results against IGoR. In a later analysis, TCR-TCR, TCR-HLA and TCR-CMV co-occurrence was scored with hypergeometric tests, and a repertoire-size bias correction was applied to TCR pairs. In a later analysis, false discovery rates were estimated by permuting HLA or CMV assignments 20 times. In a later analysis, co-occurring TCRs were grouped using DBSCAN, and TCRdist sequence similarity was added for clustering within HLA-allele-positive subsets. Repertoires with fewer than 30,000 or more than 120,000 public chains were left out of co-occurrence clustering, as were roughly five repertoires with anomalous nucleotide sharing. TCRdb stores this immuneACCESS table with in-frame sequences only. Part of the clones is absent; in the studies checked, under half of the shortfall reflects unresolved V genes, and no reason is known for the rest. V and J calls and clone size come straight from that table; D and trimming were deduced from the DNA. The sample table shows some 120,000 clones, and more than 65% are seen once. Around 3% of the sample is taken by the ten largest.

In regard to this clone: The clone's antigen remains unknown. No per-base quality is available; no much larger clone lies one base away.

The cohort was made up of about 670 healthy bone marrow donors. At the time of sampling, every cohort member was nominally healthy, though immune exposures that went unrecorded were likely present. The donor tested CMV seropositive, placing the donor among the 289 seropositive members of the cohort. A peripheral blood sample was collected from each donor, and TCR beta sequencing was performed on peripheral blood mononuclear cells. Genomic DNA extraction from the blood cell samples was performed with the Qiagen DNeasy Blood Extraction Kit. Measured from the cysteine to the phenylalanine, the CDR3 is 10 residues long. Just the 30-base CDR3 DNA is kept, in frame starting at base 1. For CDR1 and CDR2, the germline V gene lists SQVTM and ANQGSEA. The trim is 4 bases for V and 9 bases for J, with a gap of 7 bases between the germline ends.

The sample taken for sequencing was PBMCs. The sequence came from a woman between 18 and 29 years old in good health and CMV-seropositive. The chain is encoded by TRBV29-1 joined to TRBJ2-1, and the D gene may be TRBD2, 5 bases matching. The encoded CDR3 is CSVVAIEQFF. The nucleotides are TGCAGCGTTGTAGCGATTGAGCAGTTCTTC.